This T cell receptor (beta chain) was captured in a study of OX40 agonist ivuxolimab in advanced cancers. Study background: Hepatocellular carcinoma, melanoma, renal cell or head and neck cancer occurred in dose-escalation patients. Two cutaneous melanoma patients and one hepatocellular carcinoma patient, three in all, had partial responses.

Profiled with immunoSEQ multiplex PCR; TCRdb holds only in-frame clones, not every one. Among around 60,000 clones listed, nearly 85% were seen once. Study-wide results and limits: Some of the lowest clonal expansion was seen in partial responders at 0.1-3.0 mg/kg.

The CDR3 spans 14 residues. Germline V CDR1 and CDR2: MDHEN, SYDVKM. Trimming pared 3 bases from V and 4 bases from J, leaving 12 bases between. Notes on this clone: What it binds is unknown.

Here the sequenced sample was CD4+ or CD8+ T cells sorted from blood, taken in a trial of the OX40 agonist ivuxolimab. The chain recombines TRBV28 with TRBJ1-2, with D hard to call. The receptor comes from an adult with an advanced solid tumor such as melanoma, head and neck, liver or kidney cancer. The CDR3 DNA follows: TGTGCCAGCAGTTTCCGGGTGTCGGGCTATGGCTACACCTTC. The encoded protein is CASSFRVSGYGYTF.